The 9 T cell receptor beta chains below were found in one sample sequenced in a study of blood T cell repertoires in COVID-19. Profiling relied on immunoSEQ multiplex PCR, and the TCRdb table lists in-frame clones only, not all of them. The sample contains approximately 230,000 clones, 85% to 90% of which appear only once. The source material was peripheral blood. The origin of the receptors is an older man with acute or convalescent COVID-19.

This rearrangement joins TRBV2 to TRBJ2-7; perhaps TRBD1 as D (6 bases). This CDR3 is 12 amino acids long. Germline V gives CDR1 SNHLY, CDR2 FYNNEI. Trimming left V 5 bases short and J 3 bases short, with 8 bases between. This CDR3 is CASSSQGYEQYF. In DNA, the CDR3 is TGTGCCAGCAGTTCACAGGGCTACGAGCAGTACTTC.

The chain links TRBV3-1 (or the pseudogene TRBV3-2) to TRBJ2-7; 9 bases agree with TRBD2. The CDR3 has 13 amino acids. Germline CDR1 LGHDT, CDR2 YNNKEL (reference sequence). Trimming removed 9 bases from V and 4 bases from J; junction bases left unmatched: 7. This chain's CDR3 is CASSGSYLYEQYF. The CDR3 bases are TGTGCCAGTAGCGGGAGTTATTTGTACGAGCAGTACTTC.

The chain combines TRBV9 with TRBJ2-7, with 9 positions matching TRBD1. Germline V lookup: CDR1 SGDLS, CDR2 YYNGEE. V shed 3 bases, J shed 1 base, and the junction held 5 bases outside the gene matches. The length of the CDR3 is 15 residues. CDR3: CASSAGTGSSYEQYF. As DNA, the CDR3 is TGTGCCAGCAGCGCCGGGACAGGGAGTTCCTACGAGCAGTACTTC.

The gene calls are TRBV18 and TRBJ2-2; perhaps TRBD1 as D (7 bases). The ends were cut back, 2 bases at V and 3 bases at J, with 16 bases in the middle. There are 17 residues in the CDR3. Germline loops: CDR1 KGHSH, CDR2 LQKENI. The CDR3 DNA reads as TGTGCCAGCTCACCAGGCAGCGTCAGGGGGGACACCGGGGAGCTGTTTTTT. Translating gives CASSPGSVRGDTGELFF. Full variable domain (missing parts from reference TRBV18 and TRBJ2-2): NAGVMQNPRHLVRRRGQEARLRCSPMKGHSHVYWYRQLPEEGLKFMVYLQKENIIDESGMPKERFSAEFPKEGPSILRIQQVVRGDSAAYFCASSPGSVRGDTGELFFGEGSRLTVL.

The chain couples TRBV5-1 to TRBJ2-1, with 10 nucleotides matching TRBD2. Germline-derived CDR1 and CDR2 are SGHRS and YFSETQ. The ends lost 0 bases at V and 9 bases at J; junction bases unmatched: 15. CDR3 size: 18 residues. CDR3 protein: CASSLAVFSAGGPGEQFF. The CDR3 DNA is TGCGCCAGCAGCTTGGCCGTATTTTCAGCGGGGGGGCCAGGTGAGCAGTTCTTC.

This clone was seen more than once but under ten times. The J gene is TRBJ1-6, the V gene TRBV27, with unresolved D. CDR3 length equals 15 residues. V dropped 1 base and J dropped 9 bases, with 13 bases sitting between them. Germline V gives CDR1 MNHEY, CDR2 SMNVEV (reference sequence). The CDR3 is CASSLYAGLISPLHF. DNA of the CDR3: TGTGCCAGCAGTTTATATGCAGGATTGATTTCACCCCTCCACTTT.

This clone was recorded only once. The chain joins TRBV28 to TRBJ2-7; tentative D call: TRBD2 (6 bases). The V end was cut by 8 bases, the J end by 6 bases, with 20 bases between. CDR1 MDHEN and CDR2 SYDVKM come from the germline V gene. The CDR3 has 14 residues. The CDR3 DNA reads TGTGCCAGCTTCCCCGGAGGGATCATTAGCGAGCAGTACTTC. Encoded protein: CASFPGGIISEQYF.

The chain employs TRBV7-8 and TRBJ1-6; the D gene is possibly TRBD1 (6 bases). Looked up from germline, CDR1 is SGHVS and CDR2 is FQNEAQ. CDR3 length equals 15 residues. V was pared by 0 bases and J by 6 bases, with 9 bases between. The CDR3 protein is CASSLAPGANSPLHF. Written as DNA, the CDR3 is TGTGCCAGCAGCTTAGCGCCAGGGGCTAATTCACCCCTCCACTTT.

This chain connects TRBV7-2 to TRBJ2-5; weak D call: TRBD2 (6 bases). The CDR3 runs 15 residues. The V and J ends lost 4 bases and 0 bases respectively, with 12 bases between them. The germline V gene encodes CDR1 SGHTA and CDR2 FQGNSA. The CDR3 nucleotides are TGTGCCAGCAGCTACGGAGGGCCCTACCAAGAGACCCAGTACTTC. Protein sequence: CASSYGGPYQETQYF.